The present T cell receptor (beta chain) was sequenced within a study of tumor-infiltrating lymphocytes in primary liver carcinoma listed by TCRdb under 2017. In terms of the full investigation: Hepatocellular carcinoma (four) or combined HCC and intrahepatic cholangiocarcinoma (one) was present in the five patients, who were three men and two women aged 30 to 69 years. The five patients had tumors staged T1-T3 N0M0, with maximum diameters ranging from about 4.2 to 11 cm. Samples yielded roughly 3.65 to 7.13 million productive TCRbeta reads; read depth did not differ significantly between tissue types. The study combined TCRbeta repertoire sequencing, expression microarrays and whole-exome sequencing across five regions of each liver tumor, with adjacent normal tissue and blood. A total of about 35 specimens from 5 patients went through TCRbeta repertoire sequencing, namely 25 tumor regions, 5 adjacent noncancerous liver tissues and 5 peripheral blood samples. High reproducibility was observed for the technical replicate repertoires, with mean shared-clone rates roughly 0.87 and correlation coefficients above 0.95.

Broader findings and caveats from the paper: Because the samples were bulk and unsorted, CD4+ and CD8+ T cell repertoires could not be compared. Pairs of tumor regions showed greater repertoire overlap (mean approximately 35%) than tumor-adjacent pairs (about 17%) or tumor-blood pairs (approximately 15%), which is consistent with antigen-driven expansion. Because sequencing covered only the TCR beta chain and unpaired alpha chains were not captured, true repertoire diversity is likely underestimated. The top 250 clones made up a significantly larger repertoire fraction in tumors than in blood (p = 0.039). Only a few patients were included in the study, and the authors note that the findings should be validated in a larger study.

Total RNA and DNA were co-extracted without cell sorting from approximately 20-30 mg of bulk tissue using the AllPrep DNA/RNA mini kit. Surgical resection was performed in China between November 2015 and early 2016 on a handful of patients with histopathologically diagnosed primary liver carcinoma. At the time of sampling, the patients had chronic HBV infection and had not received any treatment. Pieces of fresh tumor and adjacent tissue were cut in half, with one half kept in RNAlater at -80 degrees C and the other half sent for histology. As to this clonotype: The antigen it binds to is not known. A much larger clonotype is one base distant, so this may be a read error.

Spanning cysteine to phenylalanine, the CDR3 consists of 14 amino acids. Of the read, only the CDR3 DNA is kept; its 42 bases are in frame from base 1. Based on the germline V gene, the CDR1 and CDR2 sequences are SGHRS and YFSETQ. Germline trimming amounts to 4 bases on V and 9 bases on J, with 9 as the count of junction bases outside the gene matches. A constant-region primer and ProtoScript II reverse transcriptase were used to reverse-transcribe TCRbeta-specific cDNA from around 540 ng total RNA. The TCRbeta libraries were prepared through three rounds of nested multiplex PCR following a slightly modified ARM-PCR procedure. The first two PCR rounds used multiplex TRBV1-TRBV30 forward primers with a Cbeta reverse primer, each for 10 cycles. Sample barcodes and Illumina adapters were added in a final 25-cycle PCR with Deep VentR polymerase. Before sequencing, amplicons of 200-500 bp were purified from gel using a QIAquick gel extraction kit. An Illumina HiSeq 2500 was used to sequence the TCRbeta amplicons with 250-bp paired-end reads. In the paper's pipeline: Reads were quality-trimmed with Trimmomatic v0.33, and paired reads were merged with FLASH v1.2.11 to recover full CDR3 sequences. V, D and J germline segments were assigned to the rearranged TCRbeta sequences using MiGEC v1.2.1b. Clonotype statistics and Shannon-Wiener diversity indices were computed with VDJtools v1.0.0. Except for diversity analysis, only the 250 most abundant clonotypes of each sample were used in subsequent analyses to reduce sampling bias. Starting from the raw public reads, TCRdb applied fastp trimming at Q25, assembled clones with MiXCR and retained in-frame beta chains. Rows with a matching CDR3 protein are joined into one entry that keeps the most common DNA and genes. The V and J calls reflect TCRdb's pipeline rather than the authors' work. Here the sample has over 100,000 distinct CDR3 sequences; 65% to 75% occur a single time. Of the sample, about 8% is held by the ten largest clones.

The receptor comes from a woman aged 55-75 years with primary liver carcinoma and hepatitis B virus infection. Recombination connected TRBV5-1 to TRBJ2-1; 8 central bases correspond to TRBD2. The sample was tumor-adjacent normal liver tissue. Here is the DNA: TGCGCCAGCAGCATCACAGCGGGAGCGGGTGAGCAGTTCTTC. Translated, this is CASSITAGAGEQFF.